Given below is one TCR beta chain in context. What it recognizes is unknown. CDR3 length: 15 amino acids. V was pared by 1 base and J by 2 bases, with 9 bases between. Germline CDR1 and CDR2: PRHDT and FYEKMQ (reference sequence). This sample was taken from a study of Ad26.COV2.S vaccination and SARS-CoV-2 variants. Study-wide results and caveats: Substantial breadth was reportedly displayed by spike-specific CD8+ and CD4+ T cell responses after vaccination. Participants given vaccine showed non-spike TCR breadth similar to that of placebo recipients. Analytic work on TCR breadth and depth might have understated the full extent of total T cell responses.

Profiling relied on immunoSEQ multiplex PCR, and the TCRdb table lists in-frame clones only, not all of them. This table has around 140,000 clones, 75% to 90% appearing once. The clonotype comes from a human donor who had recovered from COVID-19. Sequencing was performed on peripheral blood, taken after recovery from COVID-19. The chain joins TRBV13 to TRBJ1-5, with a tentative D call TRBD1 (6 bases). CDR3 DNA sequence: TGTGCCAGCAGCTTAGCCGGGGGCGGCAATCAGCCCCAGCATTTT. Amino acids: CASSLAGGGNQPQHF.